Sequencing of this T cell receptor (beta chain) was carried out in a study of CD8+CD57+ T cells in acquired aplastic anemia. Turning to the study itself: When averaged, DNA from sorted CD4+ and CD8+ cells came to around 3.4 ug. Study-wide findings and caveats: Both patients and controls carried the same twenty-nine CD8+ CDR3 sequences.

The template used for profiling TCR beta VDJ and CDR3 was genomic DNA. A single record per CDR3 protein comes from TCRdb applying MiXCR to the reads. This table holds about 200,000 distinct CDR3 sequences, under 55% found once. This clonotype was seen at least ten times. Its antigen is unidentified. The CDR3 covers 13 residues. V was pared by 1 base and J by 5 bases, with 1 base of the junction left unmatched. Germline V gene lookup returns CDR1 SGDLS and CDR2 YYNGEE. Patients selected for sequencing had displayed CD8+CD57+ cell expansion by flow cytometry. This TCR came from a human donor with aplastic anemia. Material: sorted CD4+, CD8+, or CD8+CD57+ T cells (not recorded which) from PBMCs. The chain links TRBV9 to TRBJ2-7, with TRBD1 matching 9 bases. The CDR3 DNA follows: TGTGCCAGCAGCGTAACAGGGGGCAACGAGCAGTACTTC. This gives the protein CASSVTGGNEQYF.